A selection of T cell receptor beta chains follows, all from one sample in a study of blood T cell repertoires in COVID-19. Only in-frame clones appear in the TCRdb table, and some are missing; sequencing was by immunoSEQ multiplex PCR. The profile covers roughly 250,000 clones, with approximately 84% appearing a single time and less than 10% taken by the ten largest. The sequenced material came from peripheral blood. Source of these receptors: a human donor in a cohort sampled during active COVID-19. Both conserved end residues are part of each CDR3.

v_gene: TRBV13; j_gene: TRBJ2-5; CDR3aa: CASSLGLAGGPQTQYF
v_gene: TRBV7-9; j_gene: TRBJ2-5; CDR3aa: CASSPWTDKETQYF
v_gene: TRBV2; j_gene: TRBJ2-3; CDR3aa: CACVYGTGIDTQYF
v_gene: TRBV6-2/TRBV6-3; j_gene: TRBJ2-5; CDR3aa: CASSLKPGQGFWEETQYF
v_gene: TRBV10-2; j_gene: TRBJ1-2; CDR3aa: CASSEDRGQHGYTF
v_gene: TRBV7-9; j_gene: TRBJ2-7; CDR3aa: CASRSDRGDEQYF
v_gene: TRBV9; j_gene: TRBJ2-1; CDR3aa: CASSAVAGGNNEQFF
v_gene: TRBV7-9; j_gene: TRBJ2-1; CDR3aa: CASSPGQGKDEQFF
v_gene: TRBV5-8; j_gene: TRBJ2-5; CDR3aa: CASISRGETQYF
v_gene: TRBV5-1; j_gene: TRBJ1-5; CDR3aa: CASSLDGQGNQPQHF
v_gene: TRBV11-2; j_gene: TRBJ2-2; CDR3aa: CASSLGVANTGELFF
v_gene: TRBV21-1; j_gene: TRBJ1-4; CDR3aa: CASSKKQRGRGEKLFF
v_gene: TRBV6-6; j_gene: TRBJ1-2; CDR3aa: CASSYWRQGANYGYTF
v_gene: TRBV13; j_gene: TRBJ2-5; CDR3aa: CASSLGMGGETQYF
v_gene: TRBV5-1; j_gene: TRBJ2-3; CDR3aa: CASSLEGGTDTQYF
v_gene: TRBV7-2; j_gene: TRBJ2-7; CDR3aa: CASSPKHEQYF
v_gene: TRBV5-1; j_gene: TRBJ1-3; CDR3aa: CASSLLPPGDSPRYF
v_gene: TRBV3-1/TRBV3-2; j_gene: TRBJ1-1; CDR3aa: CASSQLGNTEAFF
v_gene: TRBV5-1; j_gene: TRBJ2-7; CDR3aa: CASSSRGGPPYEQYF
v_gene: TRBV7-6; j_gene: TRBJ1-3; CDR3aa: CASSLLSVGGGNTIYF
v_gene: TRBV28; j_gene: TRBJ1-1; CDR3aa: CATRRGNTEAFF
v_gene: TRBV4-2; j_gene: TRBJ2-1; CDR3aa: CASNPSRTYNEQFF
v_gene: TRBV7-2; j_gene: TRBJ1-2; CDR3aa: CASSQLLVYGYTF
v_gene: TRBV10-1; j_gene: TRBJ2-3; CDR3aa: CASRSTSENTDTQYF
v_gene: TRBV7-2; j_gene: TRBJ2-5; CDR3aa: CASSFQVAGETQYF
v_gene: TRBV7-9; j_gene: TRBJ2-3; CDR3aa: CASSSDRAAQDTQYF
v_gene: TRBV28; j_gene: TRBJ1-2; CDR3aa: CASRDTTNYGYTF
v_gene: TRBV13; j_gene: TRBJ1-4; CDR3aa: CASSLRQLNEKLFF